This T cell receptor (beta chain) was sequenced during a study of T cell responses to AZD1222 COVID-19 vaccine. Findings of the study overall: A mostly white British donor set with more females was recruited, and clonal diversity was possibly underestimated.

Produced via immunoSEQ multiplex PCR; TCRdb's table is partial and in-frame only. The top ten clones hold about 2.7% of a sample with 20,000 to 30,000 clones, around 90% of them seen once. Worth noting for this clone: Its matching antigen is unknown.

Germline values: CDR1 SGHTA, CDR2 FQGNSA. This CDR3 has 14 amino acids. V lost 5 bases and J lost 3; bases outside the gene matches: 5. The genes are TRBV7-2 and TRBJ1-1; 8 bases fit TRBD1. Sample: peripheral blood, taken 28 days after the second AZD1222 dose. The receptor was derived from an adult who received the AZD1222 COVID-19 vaccine. CDR3 amino acids: CASSTGTGDTEAFF. Written as DNA, the CDR3 is TGTGCCAGCAGCACAGGGACAGGTGACACTGAAGCTTTCTTT.